This TCR beta chain was observed in a study of early stage breast cancer tumors. General study results and limits: Blood repertoires resembled normal breast more than tumor.

Measured with immunoSEQ multiplex PCR; TCRdb has only the in-frame clones, and not every one. The sample yields roughly 30,000 clones, around 50% seen once. In this sample, this clone turned up a few times. Antigen unknown. The V gene lost 6 bases and the J gene lost 5 bases, with 16 bases spanning the gap. CDR3 length: 15 amino acids. Germline V gene data show CDR1 as MNHEY and CDR2 as SMNVEV (reference sequence). Sequencing input: breast tumor tissue. The clonotype originates from a person between 50 and 60 years old with breast cancer. The chain is built from TRBV27 and TRBJ1-4; the D gene is possibly TRBD1 (6 bases). CDR3 in amino acids: CASSLTGRTNEKLFF. CDR3 in DNA: TGTGCCAGCAGCCTAACAGGGAGAACGAATGAAAAACTGTTTTTT.